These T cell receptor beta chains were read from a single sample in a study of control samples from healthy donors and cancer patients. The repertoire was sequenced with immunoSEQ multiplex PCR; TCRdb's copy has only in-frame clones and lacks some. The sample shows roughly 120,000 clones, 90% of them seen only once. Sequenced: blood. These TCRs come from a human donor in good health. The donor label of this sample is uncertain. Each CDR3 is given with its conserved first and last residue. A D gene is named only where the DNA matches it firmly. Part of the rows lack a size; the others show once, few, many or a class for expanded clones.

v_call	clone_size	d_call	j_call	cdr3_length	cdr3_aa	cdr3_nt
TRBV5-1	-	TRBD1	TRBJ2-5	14	CASSVSGGGETQYF	TGCGCCAGCAGCGTATCAGGGGGCGGGGAGACCCAGTACTTC
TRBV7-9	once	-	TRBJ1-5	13	CASSLDSNQPQHF	TGTGCCAGCAGCTTGGACAGCAATCAGCCCCAGCATTTT
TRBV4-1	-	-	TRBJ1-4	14	CASSPGPTNEKLFF	TGCGCCAGCAGCCCGGGACCGACTAATGAAAAACTGTTTTTT
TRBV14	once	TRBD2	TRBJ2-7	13	CASSQGQGGEQYF	TGTGCCAGCAGCCAGGGGCAGGGAGGGGAGCAGTACTTC
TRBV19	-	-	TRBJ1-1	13	CASSVGLNTEAFF	TGTGCCAGTAGTGTCGGCCTGAACACTGAAGCTTTCTTT
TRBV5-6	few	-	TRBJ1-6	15	CASSLGSSYNSPLHF	TGTGCCAGCAGCTTAGGTAGTTCCTATAATTCACCCCTCCACTTT
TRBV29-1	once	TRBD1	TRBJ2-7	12	CSVAGTVDEQYF	TGCAGCGTTGCCGGGACAGTAGACGAGCAGTACTTC
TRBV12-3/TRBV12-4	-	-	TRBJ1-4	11	CASSFGEKLFF	TGTGCCAGCAGTTTCGGTGAAAAACTGTTTTTT
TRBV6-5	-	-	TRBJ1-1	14	CASTAGLSNTEAFF	TGTGCCAGCACAGCGGGTTTGAGTAACACTGAAGCTTTCTTT
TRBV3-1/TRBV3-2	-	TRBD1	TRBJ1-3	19	CASSQDHPGTGWTGNTIYF	TGTGCCAGCAGCCAAGACCATCCCGGGACAGGGTGGACTGGAAACACCATATATTTT
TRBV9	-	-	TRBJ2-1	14	CASSVEVYGRPVIF	TGTGCCAGCAGCGTAGAGGTTTACGGTCGGCCCGTGATCTTC
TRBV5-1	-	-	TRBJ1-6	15	CASSLLQEGNSPLHF	TGCGCCAGCAGCTTGTTACAGGAGGGTAATTCACCCCTCCACTTT
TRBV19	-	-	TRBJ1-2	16	CASSIALGGGLDGYTF	TGTGCCAGTAGTATAGCCCTTGGCGGGGGGCTGGACGGCTACACCTTC
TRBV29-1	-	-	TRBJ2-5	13	CSVEGSQRETQYF	TGCAGCGTTGAGGGGTCCCAACGGGAGACCCAGTACTTC
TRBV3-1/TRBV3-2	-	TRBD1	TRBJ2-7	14	CATKPRDRAHEQYF	TGTGCCACTAAGCCCCGGGACAGGGCCCACGAGCAGTACTTC
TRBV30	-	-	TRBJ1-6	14	CAWSVGTNNSPLHF	TGTGCCTGGAGTGTGGGGACGAATAATTCACCCCTCCACTTT
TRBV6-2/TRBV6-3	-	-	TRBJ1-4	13	CASSRDKDEKLFF	TGTGCCAGCAGTCGGGACAAAGACGAAAAACTGTTTTTT
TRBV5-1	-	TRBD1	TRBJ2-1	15	CASSLTGDSNNEQFF	TGCGCCAGCAGCTTGACAGGGGACAGCAACAATGAGCAGTTCTTC
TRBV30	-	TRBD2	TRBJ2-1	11	CAWRRGNEQFF	TGTGCCTGGAGGCGGGGGAATGAGCAGTTCTTC
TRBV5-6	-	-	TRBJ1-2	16	CASSSQSGFGVGGYTF	TGTGCCAGCAGCTCACAATCCGGCTTTGGGGTAGGTGGCTACACCTTC
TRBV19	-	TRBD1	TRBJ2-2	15	CASSSWDRNTGELFF	TGTGCCAGTAGTAGCTGGGACAGAAACACCGGGGAGCTGTTTTTT
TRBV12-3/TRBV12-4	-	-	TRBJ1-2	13	CASSYNRHYGYTF	TGTGCCAGCAGTTATAACAGGCACTATGGCTACACCTTC
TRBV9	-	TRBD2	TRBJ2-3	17	CASSVDSGGLTTDTQYF	TGTGCCAGCAGCGTCGACTCGGGGGGACTTACCACAGATACGCAGTATTTT
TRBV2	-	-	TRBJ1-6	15	CASSEWGDSDSPLHF	TGTGCCAGCAGCGAGTGGGGAGACTCCGATTCACCCCTCCACTTT
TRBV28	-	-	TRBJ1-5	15	CASNTKMGGGQPQHF	TGTGCCAGCAACACCAAAATGGGTGGTGGTCAGCCCCAGCATTTT
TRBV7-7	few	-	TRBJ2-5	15	CASSLAPGSQETQYF	TGTGCCAGCAGCTTAGCCCCAGGGAGCCAAGAGACCCAGTACTTC
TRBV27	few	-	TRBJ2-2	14	CASSLDRIAGELFF	TGTGCCAGCAGTTTAGACCGGATCGCCGGGGAGCTGTTTTTT
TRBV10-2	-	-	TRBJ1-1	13	CASQDLPNTEAFF	TGCGCCAGCCAGGATCTACCGAACACTGAAGCTTTCTTT
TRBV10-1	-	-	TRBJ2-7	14	CASSLDSVSYEQYF	TGCGCCAGCAGCTTGGACAGTGTCTCCTACGAGCAGTACTTC
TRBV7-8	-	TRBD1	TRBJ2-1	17	CASSPGPGQRTYNEQFF	TGTGCCAGCAGCCCGGGACCGGGACAGAGGACTTACAATGAGCAGTTCTTC
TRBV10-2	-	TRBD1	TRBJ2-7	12	CASRDRGKEQYF	TGCGCCAGCCGGGACAGGGGGAAGGAGCAGTACTTC
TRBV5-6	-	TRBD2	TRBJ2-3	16	CASSRELAGARDTQYF	TGTGCCAGCAGCCGTGAACTAGCGGGGGCGAGGGATACGCAGTATTTT
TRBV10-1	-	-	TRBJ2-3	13	CASSVFSTDTQYF	TGCGCCAGCAGTGTATTTAGCACAGATACGCAGTATTTT